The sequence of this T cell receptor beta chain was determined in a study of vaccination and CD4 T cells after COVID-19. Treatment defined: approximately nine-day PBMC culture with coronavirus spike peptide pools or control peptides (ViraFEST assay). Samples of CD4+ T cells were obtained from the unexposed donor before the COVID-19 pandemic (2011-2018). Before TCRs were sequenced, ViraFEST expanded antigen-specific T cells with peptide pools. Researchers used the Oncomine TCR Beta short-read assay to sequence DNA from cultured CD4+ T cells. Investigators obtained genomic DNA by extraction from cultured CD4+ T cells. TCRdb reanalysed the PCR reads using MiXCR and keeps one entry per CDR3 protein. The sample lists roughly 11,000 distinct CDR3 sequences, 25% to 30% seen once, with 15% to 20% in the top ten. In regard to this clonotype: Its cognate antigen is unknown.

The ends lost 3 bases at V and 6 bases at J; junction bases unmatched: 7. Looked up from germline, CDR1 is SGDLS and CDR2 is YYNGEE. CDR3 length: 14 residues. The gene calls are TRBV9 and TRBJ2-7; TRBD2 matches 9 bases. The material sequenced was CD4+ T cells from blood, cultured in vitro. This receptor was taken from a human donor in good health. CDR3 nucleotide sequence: TGTGCCAGCAGCGGAGTAGCGGGAGTTGGCGAGCAGTACTTC. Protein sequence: CASSGVAGVGEQYF.